These T cell receptor beta chains were read from a single sample in a study of blood T cells in healthy people across ages. TCRdb ran MiXCR on the 5' RACE reads and lists one entry per CDR3 protein. The repertoire has hundreds of thousands of distinct CDR3 sequences, around three fifths of them found once; the top ten carry over 30%. The sample comprised blood. These receptors were collected from a man between 60 and 70 years old in good health. CDR3s include the opening cysteine and the closing phenylalanine or tryptophan. Each record gives: CDR3 protein, CDR3 DNA, clone size, J gene, V gene, D gene. The D gene is left open where the match is weak. Expanded clones get a size class; other rows say once, few or many, or leave the size out.

CASSLARDRVLEQYF TGCGCCAGCAGCTTGGCCCGGGACAGGGTCCTCGAGCAGTACTTC - TRBJ2-7 TRBV5-1 TRBD1
CASSLTGGQGIQYF TGTGCCAGCAGTTTGACAGGGGGTCAAGGCATTCAGTACTTC few TRBJ2-4 TRBV12-3/TRBV12-4 TRBD1
CASSDRQGAGDTQYF TGCGCCAGCAGCGACCGACAGGGGGCGGGAGATACGCAGTATTTT - TRBJ2-3 TRBV4-1 TRBD1
CASSFALSAEAFF TGTGCCAGCAGTTTTGCCCTTTCGGCGGAAGCTTTCTTT - TRBJ1-1 TRBV27 -
CASSQERRETQYF TGTGCCAGCAGCCAAGAGCGCCGGGAGACCCAGTACTTC - TRBJ2-5 TRBV4-2 -
CASSPRYGEEAEKLFF TGTGCCAGCAGCCCCCGTTATGGGGAGGAGGCTGAAAAACTGTTTTTT - TRBJ1-4 TRBV3-1 -
CASSLLDTLRMGQETQYF TGTGCCAGCTCCCTTTTGGACACGCTGAGAATGGGCCAAGAGACCCAGTACTTC - TRBJ2-5 TRBV18 -
CASSPGLGVEQYF TGCGCCAGCAGCCCAGGTTTAGGGGTGGAGCAGTACTTC few TRBJ2-7 TRBV4-1 -
CASKLGLGTQYF TGTGCCAGCAAACTAGGACTAGGTACGCAGTATTTT - TRBJ2-3 TRBV12-3/TRBV12-4 TRBD2
CSADIAGVYNEQFF TGCAGTGCCGACATAGCGGGGGTCTACAATGAGCAGTTCTTC - TRBJ2-1 TRBV20-1 TRBD2
CASSQSETSRRNEQFF TGTGCCAGCAGCCAATCGGAGACTAGCAGGCGGAATGAGCAGTTCTTC - TRBJ2-1 TRBV3-1 TRBD2
CASRPFGGGSEQYF TGTGCCAGCAGACCCTTCGGGGGAGGGAGCGAGCAGTACTTC once TRBJ2-7 TRBV27 TRBD2
CASSDQGRAGTDTQYF TGTGCCAGCAGCGACCAAGGACGCGCTGGCACAGATACGCAGTATTTT - TRBJ2-3 TRBV28 -
CSVGTGGYNGQFF TGCAGCGTTGGGACAGGGGGGTACAATGGGCAGTTCTTC - TRBJ2-1 TRBV29-1 TRBD1
CASSAGQNNEKLFF TGTGCCAGCAGTGCGGGACAGAATAATGAAAAACTGTTTTTT few TRBJ1-4 TRBV12-3/TRBV12-4 TRBD1
CASNPGDGTKNIQYF TGTGCCAGCAACCCAGGGGACGGTACCAAAAACATTCAGTACTTC - TRBJ2-4 TRBV28 -
CASSQEGTAGYEQYF TGCGCCAGCAGCCAAGAGGGGACAGCCGGCTACGAGCAGTACTTC - TRBJ2-7 TRBV4-1 TRBD1